This entry concerns a single T cell receptor beta chain. The antigen remains unidentified. These data come from a study of cytomegalovirus exposure and HLA in healthy donors. Across the study: The roughly 110 validation repertoires used the same platform as the 550 to 800 first-cohort repertoires (as reported by a later analysis). Study-wide findings and caveats: There were around 160 TCR beta chains listed as cytomegalovirus-associated. Reports credit the classifier with highly specific, highly sensitive diagnosis of cytomegalovirus status.

CDR3 length: 16 residues. V was cut by 5 bases and J by 0 bases, with 16 bases left in between. Germline CDR1 and CDR2: PRHDT and FYEKMQ (reference sequence). TCRdb's table, derived via immunoSEQ multiplex PCR, lists solely in-frame clones and lacks some. Of 130,000 to 150,000 clones in the sample, about four fifths are singletons; the top ten hold over 1.1%. This TCR was sampled from a woman in her twenties or thirties in good health and CMV-seronegative. The sample comprised PBMCs. The rearrangement uses TRBV13 and TRBJ1-1; TRBD1 is a possible D gene (5 bases). CDR3 DNA: TGTGCCAGCAGCCCCCGCGGATTACAGGTGAACACTGAAGCTTTCTTT. It is translated as CASSPRGLQVNTEAFF.